The 10 T cell receptor beta chains listed next were all sequenced from one sample in a study of OX40 agonist ivuxolimab in advanced cancers. Clones were sequenced by immunoSEQ multiplex PCR, and TCRdb holds only the in-frame ones, with some missing. The data contain around 97,000 clones, about 86% of them singletons. Sequencing was performed on CD4+ or CD8+ T cells sorted from blood, taken in a trial of the OX40 agonist ivuxolimab. The origin of the receptors is an adult with an advanced solid tumor such as melanoma, head and neck, liver or kidney cancer.

The chain links TRBV27 to TRBJ2-6; 7 positions agree with TRBD1. The J segment lost 2 bases and the V segment lost 6 bases, leaving 10 bases of the junction unmatched. The CDR3 has 17 residues. CDR1 is MNHEY, CDR2 SMNVEV, per germline (reference sequence). The CDR3 region has the DNA TGTGCCAGCAGCGATGGACAGGTCCCTCCTGGGGCCAACGTCCTGACTTTC. It is translated as CASSDGQVPPGANVLTF.

This clone showed up just a few times. The V call is TRBV6-5, the J call TRBJ2-3; D gene ambiguous. The V gene lost 2 bases and the J gene lost 0 bases, with 6 bases spanning the gap. CDR1 is MNHEY, CDR2 SVGAGI, per germline. CDR3 length: 14 amino acids. CDR3 protein: CASSYGSSTDTQYF. CDR3 coding DNA: TGTGCCAGCAGTTACGGAAGTAGCACAGATACGCAGTATTTT.

The chain carries TRBV10-2 and TRBJ1-6; D is unresolved. This CDR3 region has 13 residues. Germline assignment: CDR1 WSHSY and CDR2 SAAADI. With 6 bases removed from V and 8 bases from J, the gap between germline ends came to 11 bases. The CDR3 reads CASRGRVDSPLHF. As DNA, the CDR3 is TGCGCCAGCAGGGGGAGGGTGGATTCACCCCTCCACTTT.

The chain combines TRBV18 with TRBJ1-2; 8 bases line up with TRBD1. After removal of 6 bases from V and 3 bases from J, the junction contained 9 bases not matched to a gene. CDR1 KGHSH and CDR2 LQKENI come from the germline V gene. The CDR3 is 15 amino acids. CDR3 amino acids: CASSPGQGGYYGYTF. Written as DNA, the CDR3 is TGTGCCAGCTCGCCCGGACAGGGAGGATACTATGGCTACACCTTC.

This clone showed up just a few times. The chain uses TRBV5-1 and TRBJ1-1; D ambiguous. The CDR3 has 13 amino acids. V dropped 6 bases and J dropped 0 bases, with 9 bases sitting between them. Germline loops: CDR1 SGHRS, CDR2 YFSETQ. The CDR3 DNA sequence: TGCGCCAGCACGCGTGCCATGAACACTGAAGCTTTCTTT. This encodes CASTRAMNTEAFF. Based on the CDR3 plus reference TRBV5-1 and TRBJ1-1, the full variable domain is KAGVTQTPRYLIKTRGQQVTLSCSPISGHRSVSWYQQTPGQGLQFLFEYFSETQRNKGNFPGRFSGRQFSNSRSEMNVSTLELGDSALYLCASTRAMNTEAFFGQGTRLTVV.

This rearrangement joins TRBV2 to TRBJ1-2, with D perhaps TRBD1 (5 bases). Germline CDR1 SNHLY, CDR2 FYNNEI. V lost 3 bases and J lost 8, with 13 bases in between. The CDR3 runs 13 residues. CDR3 bases: TGTGCCAGCAGTGACCGGGCAGGGCCGGGCTACACCTTC. Translation: CASSDRAGPGYTF.

The chain couples TRBV7-3 to TRBJ2-2; D is undetermined. This CDR3 has 15 amino acids. The ends were cut back, 1 base at V and 0 bases at J, with 6 bases in the middle. The germline CDR1 and CDR2 sequences are SGHTA and FQGTGA. The CDR3 DNA sequence: TGTGCCAGCAGCTTAATTCCTACGAACACCGGGGAGCTGTTTTTT. It encodes CASSLIPTNTGELFF.

About this clone: Sequence at one end of the junction differs from germline and may be a read error. This chain links TRBV11-3 with TRBJ2-7; D assignment may be TRBD1 or TRBD2 (6 bases each). Per germline, CDR1 SGHNT and CDR2 YENEEA. The CDR3 totals 12 residues. The CDR3 is CASSPPGGGPRF. DNA for the CDR3: TGTGCCAGCAGCCCCCCCGGGGGCGGGCCCCGCTTC.

The chain recombines TRBV7-2 with TRBJ1-2; 12 bases align to TRBD1. This CDR3 spans 16 amino acids. The V and J ends lost 5 bases and 0 bases, in that order; junction bases with no gene match: 4. Germline CDR1 and CDR2: SGHTA and FQGNSA. The CDR3 coding sequence is TGTGCCAGCAGCCGGGACAGGGGGCCGTCTAACTATGGCTACACCTTC. Its protein is CASSRDRGPSNYGYTF.

The rearrangement joins TRBV6-1 to TRBJ1-2; D uncertain. Per germline, CDR1 MNHNS and CDR2 SASEGT. CDR3 length equals 13 residues. Trimming removed 6 bases from V and 6 bases from J, with 14 bases in between. CDR3 amino acids: CASSEYERDGYTF. The CDR3 coding sequence is TGTGCCAGCAGCGAGTACGAACGGGATGGCTACACCTTC.